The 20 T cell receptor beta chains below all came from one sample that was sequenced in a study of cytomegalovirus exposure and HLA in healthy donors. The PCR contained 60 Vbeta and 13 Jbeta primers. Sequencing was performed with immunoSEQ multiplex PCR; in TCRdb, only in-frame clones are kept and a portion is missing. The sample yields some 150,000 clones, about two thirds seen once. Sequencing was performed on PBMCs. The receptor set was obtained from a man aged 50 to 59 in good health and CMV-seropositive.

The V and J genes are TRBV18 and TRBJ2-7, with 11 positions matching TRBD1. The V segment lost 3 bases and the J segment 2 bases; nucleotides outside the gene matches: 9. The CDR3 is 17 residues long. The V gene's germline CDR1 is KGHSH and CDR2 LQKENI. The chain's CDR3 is CASSPLPGQGGTYEQYF. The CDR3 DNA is TGTGCCAGCTCACCCCTCCCGGGACAGGGGGGAACCTACGAGCAGTACTTC.

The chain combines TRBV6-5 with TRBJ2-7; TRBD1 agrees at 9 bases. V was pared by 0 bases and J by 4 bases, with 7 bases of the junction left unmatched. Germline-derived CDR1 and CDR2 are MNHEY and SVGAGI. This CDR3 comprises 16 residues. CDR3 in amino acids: CASSYSGTGSGYEQYF. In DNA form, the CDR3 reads TGTGCCAGCAGTTACTCCGGGACAGGGTCCGGGTACGAGCAGTACTTC.

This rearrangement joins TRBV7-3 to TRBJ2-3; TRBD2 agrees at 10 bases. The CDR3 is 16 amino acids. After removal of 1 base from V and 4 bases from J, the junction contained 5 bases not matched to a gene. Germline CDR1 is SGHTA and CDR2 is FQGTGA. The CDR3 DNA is TGTGCCAGCAGCTTAAGGCCTAGCGGGAGCCCAGATACGCAGTATTTT. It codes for CASSLRPSGSPDTQYF.

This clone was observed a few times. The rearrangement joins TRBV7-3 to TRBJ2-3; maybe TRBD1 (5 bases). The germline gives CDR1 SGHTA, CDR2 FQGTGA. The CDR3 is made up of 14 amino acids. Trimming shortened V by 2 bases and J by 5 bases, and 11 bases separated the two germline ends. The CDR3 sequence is CASSLVGVGDTQYF. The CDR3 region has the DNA TGTGCCAGCAGCTTAGTAGGGGTGGGAGATACGCAGTATTTT.

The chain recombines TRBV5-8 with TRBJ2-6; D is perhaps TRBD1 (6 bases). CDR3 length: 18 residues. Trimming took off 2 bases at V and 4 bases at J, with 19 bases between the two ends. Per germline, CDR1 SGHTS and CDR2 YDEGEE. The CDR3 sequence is CASSFVGGGLGGANVLTF. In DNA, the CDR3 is TGTGCCAGCAGCTTTGTAGGGGGTGGCTTAGGCGGGGCCAACGTCCTGACTTTC.

This CDR3 is CASSDSQRGDTDTQYF. The CDR3 region has the DNA TGTGCCAGCAGTGACTCCCAGCGGGGCGACACAGATACGCAGTATTTT. This sequence joins TRBV6-4 and TRBJ2-3; 7 bases line up with TRBD2. The CDR3 extends over 16 amino acids. Trimming cost V 0 bases and J 2 bases; bases outside gene matches: 5. CDR1 is MRHNA, CDR2 SNTAGT, per germline.

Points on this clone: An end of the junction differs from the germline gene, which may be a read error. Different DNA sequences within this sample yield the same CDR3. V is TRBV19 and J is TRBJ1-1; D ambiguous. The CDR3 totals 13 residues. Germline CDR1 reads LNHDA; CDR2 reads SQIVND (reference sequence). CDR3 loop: CASSMAGRTEAFF. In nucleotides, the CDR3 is TGTGCCAGTAGTATGGCGGGGAGAACTGAGGCTTTCTTT.

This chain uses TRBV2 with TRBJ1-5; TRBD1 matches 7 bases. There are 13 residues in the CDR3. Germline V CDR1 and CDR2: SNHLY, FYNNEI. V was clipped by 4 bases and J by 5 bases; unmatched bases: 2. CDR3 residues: CASSGDSYQPQHF. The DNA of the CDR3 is TGTGCCAGCAGTGGGGACAGTTATCAGCCCCAGCATTTT.

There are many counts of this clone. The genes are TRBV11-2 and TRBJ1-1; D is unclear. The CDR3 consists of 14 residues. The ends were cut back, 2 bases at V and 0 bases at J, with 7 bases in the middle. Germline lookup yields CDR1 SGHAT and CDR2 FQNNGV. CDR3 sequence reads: CASSLNRLNTEAFF. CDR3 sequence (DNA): TGTGCCAGCAGCTTAAACAGATTGAACACTGAAGCTTTCTTT.

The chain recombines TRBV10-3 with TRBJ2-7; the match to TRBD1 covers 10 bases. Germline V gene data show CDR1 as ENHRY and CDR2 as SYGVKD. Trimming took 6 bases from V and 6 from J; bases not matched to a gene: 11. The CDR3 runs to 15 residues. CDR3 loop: CAISSGQGTDFEQYF. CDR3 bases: TGTGCCATCAGCTCGGGACAGGGGACAGACTTCGAGCAGTACTTC.

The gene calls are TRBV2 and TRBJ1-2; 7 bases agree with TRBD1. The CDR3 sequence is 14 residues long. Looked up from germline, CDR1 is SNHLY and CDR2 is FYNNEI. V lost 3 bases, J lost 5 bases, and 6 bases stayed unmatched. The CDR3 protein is CASSEDRSTYGYTF. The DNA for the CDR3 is TGTGCCAGCAGTGAGGACAGGTCCACATATGGCTACACCTTC.

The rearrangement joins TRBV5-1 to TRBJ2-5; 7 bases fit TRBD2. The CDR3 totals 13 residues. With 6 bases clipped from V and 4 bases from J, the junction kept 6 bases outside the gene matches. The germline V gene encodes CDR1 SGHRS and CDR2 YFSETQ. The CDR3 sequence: CASNRGVGETQYF. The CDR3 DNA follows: TGCGCCAGCAACCGGGGGGTAGGAGAGACCCAGTACTTC.

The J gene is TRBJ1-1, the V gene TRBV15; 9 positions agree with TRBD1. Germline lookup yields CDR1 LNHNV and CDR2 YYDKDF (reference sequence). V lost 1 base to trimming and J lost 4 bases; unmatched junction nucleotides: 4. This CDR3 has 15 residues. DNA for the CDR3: TGTGCCACCAGCAGAGGAGGGGACAGGGCCACTGAAGCTTTCTTT. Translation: CATSRGGDRATEAFF.

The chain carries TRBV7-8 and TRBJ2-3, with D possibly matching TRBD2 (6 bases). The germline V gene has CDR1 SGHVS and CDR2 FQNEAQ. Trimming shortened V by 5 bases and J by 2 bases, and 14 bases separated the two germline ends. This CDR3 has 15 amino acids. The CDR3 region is CASSRTGEHTDTQYF. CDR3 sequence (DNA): TGTGCCAGCAGCCGAACGGGGGAGCACACAGATACGCAGTATTTT.

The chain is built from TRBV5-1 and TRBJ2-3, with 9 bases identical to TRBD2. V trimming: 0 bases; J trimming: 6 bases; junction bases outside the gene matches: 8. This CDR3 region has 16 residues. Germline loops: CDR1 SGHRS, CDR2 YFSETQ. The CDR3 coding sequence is TGCGCCAGCAGCTTGGGCAGCTCTAGCGGGGCCGATACGCAGTATTTT. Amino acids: CASSLGSSSGADTQYF.

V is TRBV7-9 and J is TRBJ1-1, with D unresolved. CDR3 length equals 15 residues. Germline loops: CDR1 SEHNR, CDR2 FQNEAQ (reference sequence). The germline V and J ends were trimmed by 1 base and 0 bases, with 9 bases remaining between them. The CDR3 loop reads CASSLDESMNTEAFF. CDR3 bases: TGTGCCAGCAGCTTAGATGAGTCTATGAACACTGAAGCTTTCTTT.

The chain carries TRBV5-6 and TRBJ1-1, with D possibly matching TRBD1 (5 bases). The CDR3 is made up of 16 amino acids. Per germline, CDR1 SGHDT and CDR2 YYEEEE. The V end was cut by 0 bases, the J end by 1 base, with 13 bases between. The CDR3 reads CASSLVTSRANTEAFF. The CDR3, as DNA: TGTGCCAGCAGCTTGGTAACTTCCAGGGCGAACACTGAAGCTTTCTTT. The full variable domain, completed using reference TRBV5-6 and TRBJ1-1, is DAGVTQSPTHLIKTRGQQVTLRCSPKSGHDTVSWYQQALGQGPQFIFQYYEEEERQRGNFPDRFSGHQFPNYSSELNVNALLLGDSALYLCASSLVTSRANTEAFFGQGTRLTVV.

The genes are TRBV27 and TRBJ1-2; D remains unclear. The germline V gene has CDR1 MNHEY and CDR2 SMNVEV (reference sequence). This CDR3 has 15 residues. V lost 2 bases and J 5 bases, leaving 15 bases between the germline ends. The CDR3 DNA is TGTGCCAGCAGTTTACGGGGTGAGAATCCTTATGGCTACACCTTC. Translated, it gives CASSLRGENPYGYTF.

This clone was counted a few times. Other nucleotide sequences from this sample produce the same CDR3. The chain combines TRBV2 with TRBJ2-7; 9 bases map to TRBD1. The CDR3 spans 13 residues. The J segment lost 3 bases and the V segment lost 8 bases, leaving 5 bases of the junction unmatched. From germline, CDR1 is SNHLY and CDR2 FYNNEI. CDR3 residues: CASGGQGSYEQYF. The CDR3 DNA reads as TGTGCCAGCGGGGGACAGGGAAGCTACGAGCAGTACTTC.

The CDR3 protein is CASSLIRLAGGGEQFF. The CDR3 coding sequence is TGTGCCAGCAGCCTCATTCGACTAGCGGGAGGGGGGGAGCAGTTCTTC. The V gene is TRBV7-9, the J gene TRBJ2-1; 14 bases map to TRBD2. V trimming: 5 bases; J trimming: 10 bases; junction bases outside the gene matches: 10. The CDR3 has 16 residues. Germline-derived CDR1 and CDR2 are SEHNR and FQNEAQ (reference sequence).